A selection of T cell receptor beta chains follows, all from one sample in a study of patients and donors after allogeneic stem cell transplantation. TCRdb ran MiXCR on the RT-PCR reads and lists one entry per CDR3 protein. Among about 860 distinct CDR3 sequences listed, 40% were seen once. The sample consisted of blood, either unsorted or a sorted T cell fraction (not recorded which). Receptors originate from a human donor who was either an allogeneic HSCT recipient or a stem cell or donor lymphocyte infusion donor (not recorded which). It is not recorded whose cells these are; they may come from a transplant donor. The CDR3 runs from the conserved cysteine through the conserved F or W. The order of the fields is V gene, clone size, J gene, D gene, CDR3 protein, CDR3 DNA. D genes are given only for firm matches. Clone size is not always given. Where it is, it says once, few, many or a class for expanded clones.

v_call: TRBV6-2/TRBV6-3; clone_size: NA; j_call: TRBJ2-7; d_call: NA; cdr3_aa: CASSPDNRKGEQYF; cdr3_nt: TGTGCCAGCAGCCCCGACAACAGAAAAGGCGAGCAGTACTTC
v_call: TRBV20-1; clone_size: NA; j_call: TRBJ1-2; d_call: NA; cdr3_aa: CSAPTGTNHGYTF; cdr3_nt: TGCAGTGCCCCGACCGGGACAAATCATGGCTACACCTTC
v_call: TRBV6-5; clone_size: large; j_call: TRBJ2-3; d_call: TRBD2; cdr3_aa: CASSSLAGATDTQYF; cdr3_nt: TGTGCCAGCAGCTCACTAGCGGGAGCCACAGATACGCAGTATTTT
v_call: TRBV12-3/TRBV12-4; clone_size: NA; j_call: TRBJ2-1; d_call: TRBD2; cdr3_aa: CASSSEREGVYEQFF; cdr3_nt: TGTGCCAGCAGTTCCGAGCGGGAGGGTGTATATGAGCAGTTCTTC
v_call: TRBV7-6; clone_size: few; j_call: TRBJ2-1; d_call: TRBD1; cdr3_aa: CATTKTGPNNEQFF; cdr3_nt: TGTGCCACCACGAAGACAGGGCCCAACAATGAGCAGTTCTTC
v_call: TRBV20-1; clone_size: few; j_call: TRBJ2-4; d_call: NA; cdr3_aa: CSARVLEGIQYF; cdr3_nt: TGCAGTGCTAGAGTTTTGGAGGGCATTCAGTACTTC
v_call: TRBV20-1; clone_size: NA; j_call: TRBJ1-1; d_call: NA; cdr3_aa: CSAREATLGTEAFF; cdr3_nt: TGCAGTGCTAGAGAAGCCACCCTGGGCACTGAAGCTTTCTTT
v_call: TRBV28; clone_size: NA; j_call: TRBJ2-7; d_call: TRBD2; cdr3_aa: CASRPHLTSGNNEQYF; cdr3_nt: TGTGCCAGCAGGCCCCACCTCACTAGCGGGAACAACGAGCAGTACTTC
v_call: TRBV5-1; clone_size: once; j_call: TRBJ2-6; d_call: NA; cdr3_aa: CASKDRLSGANVLTF; cdr3_nt: TGCGCCAGCAAGGACAGACTCTCTGGGGCCAACGTCCTGACTTTC
v_call: TRBV7-2; clone_size: NA; j_call: TRBJ2-5; d_call: NA; cdr3_aa: CASSYPGMRETQYF; cdr3_nt: TGTGCCAGCAGCTACCCCGGGATGAGGGAGACCCAGTACTTC
v_call: TRBV19; clone_size: few; j_call: TRBJ2-4; d_call: TRBD2; cdr3_aa: CASSMTSGRQNIQYF; cdr3_nt: TGTGCCAGTAGTATGACTAGCGGGAGACAGAACATTCAGTACTTC
v_call: TRBV7-3; clone_size: few; j_call: TRBJ2-1; d_call: TRBD2; cdr3_aa: CASSFSGLAANEQFF; cdr3_nt: TGTGCCAGCAGCTTCAGCGGGCTAGCGGCCAATGAGCAGTTCTTC
v_call: TRBV18; clone_size: NA; j_call: TRBJ2-5; d_call: NA; cdr3_aa: CASSPRPRETQYF; cdr3_nt: TGTGCCAGCTCACCACGTCCTAGGGAGACCCAGTACTTC
v_call: TRBV2; clone_size: few; j_call: TRBJ2-2; d_call: TRBD1; cdr3_aa: CASSRDRGRTGELFF; cdr3_nt: TGTGCCAGCAGCCGGGACAGGGGGAGGACCGGGGAGCTGTTTTTT
v_call: TRBV19; clone_size: few; j_call: TRBJ2-1; d_call: TRBD2; cdr3_aa: CASSIWTSGSGNEQFF; cdr3_nt: TGTGCCAGTAGTATCTGGACTAGCGGGAGTGGGAATGAGCAGTTCTTC
v_call: TRBV11-2; clone_size: NA; j_call: TRBJ2-1; d_call: NA; cdr3_aa: CASSPGGSYNEQFF; cdr3_nt: TGTGCCAGCAGCCCCGGAGGTTCCTACAATGAGCAGTTCTTC
v_call: TRBV6-2/TRBV6-3; clone_size: NA; j_call: TRBJ2-3; d_call: TRBD2; cdr3_aa: CASSSGTTRSVDTQYF; cdr3_nt: TGTGCCAGCAGCTCCGGGACTACCCGGTCGGTGGATACGCAGTATTTT
v_call: TRBV19; clone_size: NA; j_call: TRBJ2-5; d_call: TRBD2; cdr3_aa: CASRLAGETQYF; cdr3_nt: TGTGCCAGCCGACTAGCGGGCGAGACCCAGTACTTC
v_call: TRBV6-2/TRBV6-3; clone_size: NA; j_call: TRBJ2-5; d_call: NA; cdr3_aa: CASGPGTQYF; cdr3_nt: TGTGCCAGCGGCCCGGGGACCCAGTACTTC
v_call: TRBV11-2; clone_size: NA; j_call: TRBJ2-3; d_call: TRBD1; cdr3_aa: CASSRDRKDTQYF; cdr3_nt: TGTGCCAGCAGCCGGGACAGAAAGGATACGCAGTATTTT
v_call: TRBV4-2; clone_size: NA; j_call: TRBJ1-4; d_call: TRBD1; cdr3_aa: CASSRGDRNEKLFF; cdr3_nt: TGTGCCAGCAGCCGGGGGGACAGGAACGAAAAACTGTTTTTT
v_call: TRBV4-1; clone_size: NA; j_call: TRBJ1-2; d_call: NA; cdr3_aa: CASSQATVDGYTF; cdr3_nt: TGCGCCAGCAGCCAAGCGACAGTTGACGGCTACACCTTC
v_call: TRBV10-3; clone_size: NA; j_call: TRBJ1-1; d_call: NA; cdr3_aa: CAISGLGNTEAFF; cdr3_nt: TGTGCCATCAGTGGACTGGGGAACACTGAAGCTTTCTTT
v_call: TRBV7-2; clone_size: NA; j_call: TRBJ2-7; d_call: TRBD1; cdr3_aa: CASSPDRVNEQYF; cdr3_nt: TGTGCCAGCAGCCCGGACAGGGTCAACGAGCAGTACTTC
v_call: TRBV7-3; clone_size: NA; j_call: TRBJ1-1; d_call: TRBD1; cdr3_aa: CASSLTNGGQAFF; cdr3_nt: TGTGCCAGCAGCTTAACGAACGGGGGACAGGCTTTCTTT
v_call: TRBV7-9; clone_size: NA; j_call: TRBJ2-1; d_call: NA; cdr3_aa: CASSPTGNEQFF; cdr3_nt: TGTGCCAGCAGCCCCACGGGCAATGAGCAGTTCTTC
v_call: TRBV10-2; clone_size: few; j_call: TRBJ1-2; d_call: TRBD1; cdr3_aa: CASTKDRRHGYTF; cdr3_nt: TGCGCCAGCACCAAGGACAGGAGACATGGCTACACCTTC
v_call: TRBV5-1; clone_size: few; j_call: TRBJ2-5; d_call: NA; cdr3_aa: CASSAADQETQYF; cdr3_nt: TGCGCCAGCAGCGCCGCCGATCAAGAGACCCAGTACTTC
v_call: TRBV20-1; clone_size: NA; j_call: TRBJ2-5; d_call: NA; cdr3_aa: CSAKDGRDLETQYF; cdr3_nt: TGCAGTGCTAAGGACGGGAGAGACTTGGAGACCCAGTACTTC
v_call: TRBV5-6; clone_size: large; j_call: TRBJ2-7; d_call: NA; cdr3_aa: CASSFRSRSYEQYF; cdr3_nt: TGTGCCAGCAGCTTTCGAAGTAGAAGCTACGAGCAGTACTTC
v_call: TRBV3-1; clone_size: NA; j_call: TRBJ2-7; d_call: NA; cdr3_aa: CASGETPREQYF; cdr3_nt: TGTGCCAGCGGGGAGACCCCGCGGGAGCAGTACTTC
v_call: TRBV6-5; clone_size: NA; j_call: TRBJ2-7; d_call: TRBD2; cdr3_aa: CASSRTSGRARYEQYF; cdr3_nt: TGTGCCAGCAGCCGGACTAGCGGGAGGGCCCGCTACGAGCAGTACTTC
v_call: TRBV29-1; clone_size: large; j_call: TRBJ1-1; d_call: NA; cdr3_aa: CSVAVSTEAFF; cdr3_nt: TGCAGCGTCGCCGTGAGCACTGAAGCTTTCTTT
v_call: TRBV7-2; clone_size: NA; j_call: TRBJ2-2; d_call: TRBD2; cdr3_aa: CASSTSLAGGPGELFF; cdr3_nt: TGTGCCAGCAGCACCTCACTAGCGGGAGGCCCCGGGGAGCTGTTTTTT
v_call: TRBV28; clone_size: NA; j_call: TRBJ2-3; d_call: TRBD1; cdr3_aa: CASSFRTGATDTQYF; cdr3_nt: TGTGCCAGCAGTTTCAGGACAGGGGCCACAGATACGCAGTATTTT
v_call: TRBV7-2; clone_size: NA; j_call: TRBJ1-2; d_call: TRBD1; cdr3_aa: CASSRRRDSSYGYTF; cdr3_nt: TGTGCCAGCAGCCGGAGGAGGGACAGCTCCTATGGCTACACCTTC
v_call: TRBV12-3/TRBV12-4; clone_size: NA; j_call: TRBJ2-3; d_call: NA; cdr3_aa: CASSSSGTDTQYF; cdr3_nt: TGTGCCAGCAGTAGTAGCGGCACAGATACGCAGTATTTT
v_call: TRBV6-2/TRBV6-3; clone_size: few; j_call: TRBJ2-6; d_call: NA; cdr3_aa: CASSTGVGTRGANVLTF; cdr3_nt: TGTGCCAGCAGTACGGGAGTTGGGACGAGGGGGGCCAACGTCCTGACTTTC
v_call: TRBV6-2/TRBV6-3; clone_size: few; j_call: TRBJ2-1; d_call: TRBD1; cdr3_aa: CASSASPGQGADEQFF; cdr3_nt: TGTGCCAGCAGTGCTTCACCGGGACAGGGGGCCGATGAGCAGTTCTTC
v_call: TRBV11-2; clone_size: NA; j_call: TRBJ2-5; d_call: NA; cdr3_aa: CASSFWGQETQYF; cdr3_nt: TGTGCCAGCAGCTTCTGGGGGCAAGAGACCCAGTACTTC
v_call: TRBV2; clone_size: NA; j_call: TRBJ2-5; d_call: NA; cdr3_aa: CASSEVEPGLPKETQYF; cdr3_nt: TGTGCCAGCAGTGAAGTGGAGCCGGGACTGCCCAAGGAGACCCAGTACTTC
v_call: TRBV10-3; clone_size: NA; j_call: TRBJ1-4; d_call: NA; cdr3_aa: CAIRGQNEKLFF; cdr3_nt: TGTGCCATCAGAGGGCAGAATGAAAAACTGTTTTTT